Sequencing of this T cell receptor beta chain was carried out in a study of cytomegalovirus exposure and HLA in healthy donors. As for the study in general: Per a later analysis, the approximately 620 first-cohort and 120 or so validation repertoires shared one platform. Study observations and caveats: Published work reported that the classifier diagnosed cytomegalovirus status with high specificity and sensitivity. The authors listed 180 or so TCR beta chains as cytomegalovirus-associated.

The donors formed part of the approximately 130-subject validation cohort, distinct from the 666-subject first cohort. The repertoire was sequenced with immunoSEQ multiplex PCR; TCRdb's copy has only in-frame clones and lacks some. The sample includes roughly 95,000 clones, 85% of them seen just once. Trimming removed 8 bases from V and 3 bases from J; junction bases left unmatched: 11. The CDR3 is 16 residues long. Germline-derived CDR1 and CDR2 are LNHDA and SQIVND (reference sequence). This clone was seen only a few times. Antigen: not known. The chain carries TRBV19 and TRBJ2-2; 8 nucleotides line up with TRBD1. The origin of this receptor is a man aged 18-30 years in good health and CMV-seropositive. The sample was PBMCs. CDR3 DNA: TGTGCCAGTCGCCGTCAGGGGGCGCGGGACACCGGGGAGCTGTTTTTT. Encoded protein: CASRRQGARDTGELFF.